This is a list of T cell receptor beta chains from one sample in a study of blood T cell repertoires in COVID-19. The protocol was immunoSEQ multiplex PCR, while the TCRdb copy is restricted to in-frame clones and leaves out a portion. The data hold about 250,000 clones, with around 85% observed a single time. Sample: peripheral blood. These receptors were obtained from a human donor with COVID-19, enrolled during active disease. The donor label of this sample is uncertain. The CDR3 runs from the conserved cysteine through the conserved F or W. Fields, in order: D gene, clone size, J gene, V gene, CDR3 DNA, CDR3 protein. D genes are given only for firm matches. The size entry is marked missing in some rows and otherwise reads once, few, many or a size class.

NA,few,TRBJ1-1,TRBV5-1,TGCGCCAGCAGCTTACTGCAGGAGGACACTGAAGCTTTCTTT,CASSLLQEDTEAFF
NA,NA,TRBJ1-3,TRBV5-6,TGTGCCAGCAGCCCTCAGGGTTTCTACGGAAACACCATATATTTT,CASSPQGFYGNTIYF
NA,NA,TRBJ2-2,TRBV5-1,TGCGCCAGCAGTTCACAGTACACCGGGGAGCTGTTTTTT,CASSSQYTGELFF
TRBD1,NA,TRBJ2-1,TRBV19,TGTGCCAGTAGTACGACAGGGAGCAATGAGCAGTTCTTC,CASSTTGSNEQFF
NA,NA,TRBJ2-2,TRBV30,TGTGCCTGGAGCAGGAGGCCGAACACCGGGGAGCTGTTTTTT,CAWSRRPNTGELFF
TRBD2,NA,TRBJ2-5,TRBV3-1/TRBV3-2,TGTGCCAGCAGCCGGGGACTAGCGGGAGTAGTAGAGACCCAGTACTTC,CASSRGLAGVVETQYF
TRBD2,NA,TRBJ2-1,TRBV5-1,TGCGCCAGCAGCTTGGAGGGCGGGAGGGCCCCTAACAATGAGCAGTTCTTC,CASSLEGGRAPNNEQFF
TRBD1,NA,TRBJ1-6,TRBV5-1,TGCGCCAGCAGCTTGGACGGACAGGCGAATTCACCCCTCCACTTT,CASSLDGQANSPLHF
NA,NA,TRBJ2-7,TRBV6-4,TGTGCCAGCACCCGATCGTGTGGGAGAGAAGCCTACGAGCAGTACTTC,CASTRSCGREAYEQYF
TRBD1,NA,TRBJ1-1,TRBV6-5,TGTGCCAGCAGGGGGGACAGGGCCTACACTGAAGCTTTCTTT,CASRGDRAYTEAFF
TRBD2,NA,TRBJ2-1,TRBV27,TGTGCCAGCTCCTCTATGGAGCGGGAGTTAAACATCAATGAGCAGTTCTTC,CASSSMERELNINEQFF
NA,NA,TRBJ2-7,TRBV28,TGTGCCAGCAGCCCTAGGGGGGGGTCCTACGAGCAGTACTTC,CASSPRGGSYEQYF
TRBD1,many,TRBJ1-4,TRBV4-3,TGCGCCAGCAGCCAAGATCCACCCACCTTCTACAGGGGCGGTAATGAAAAACTGTTTTTT,CASSQDPPTFYRGGNEKLFF
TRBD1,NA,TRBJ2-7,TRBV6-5,TGTGCCAGCAGCTATAAGGACAGGAACTACGAGCAGTACTTC,CASSYKDRNYEQYF
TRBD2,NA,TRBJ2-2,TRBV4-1,TGCGCCAGCAGCCAAGATCCCAGCGGGAGGGCCGGGGAGCTGTTTTTT,CASSQDPSGRAGELFF
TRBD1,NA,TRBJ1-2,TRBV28,TGTGCCAGCAGGGAAAGACAGGGACAAGACTATGGCTACACCTTC,CASRERQGQDYGYTF
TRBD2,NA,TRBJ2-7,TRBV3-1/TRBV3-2,TGTGCCAGCAGCCAGGGACTAGCGGGAGCCTACGAGCAGTACTTC,CASSQGLAGAYEQYF
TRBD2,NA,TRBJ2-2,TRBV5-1,TGCGCCAGCAGGAACTCGGGGGGTACCGGGGAGCTGTTTTTT,CASRNSGGTGELFF
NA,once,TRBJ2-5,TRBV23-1,TGCGCCAGCAGTCACTTCGGGACATCCCAAGAGACCCAGTACTTC,CASSHFGTSQETQYF
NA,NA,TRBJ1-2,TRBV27,TGTGCCAGCAGTTTACAGGGGTATGGCTACACCTTC,CASSLQGYGYTF
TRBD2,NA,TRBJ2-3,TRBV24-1,TGTGCCACCAGTCGGGGGAGGGCCGGTACGCAGTATTTT,CATSRGRAGTQYF
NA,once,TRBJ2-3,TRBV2,TGTGCCAGCAGTGATGGCAGGGTCACAGATACGCAGTATTTT,CASSDGRVTDTQYF
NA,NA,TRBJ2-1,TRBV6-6,TGTGCCAGCAGTTCACGAGGTTCCTACAATGAGCAGTTCTTC,CASSSRGSYNEQFF
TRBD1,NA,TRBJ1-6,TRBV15,TGTGCCACCAGCAGAGGGACAGGGTCACCCCTCCACTTT,CATSRGTGSPLHF
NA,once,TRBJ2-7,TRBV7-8,TGTGCCAGCAGCTTGAGAGCGGGTCTGAGCTACGAGCAGTACTTC,CASSLRAGLSYEQYF
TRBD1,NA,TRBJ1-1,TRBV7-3,TGTGCCAGCAGCTTAAAGGGGGCACTGAACACTGAAGCTTTCTTT,CASSLKGALNTEAFF
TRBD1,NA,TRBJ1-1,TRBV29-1,TGCAGCGAATCCCAGGGGGCAAACACTGAAGCTTTCTTT,CSESQGANTEAFF
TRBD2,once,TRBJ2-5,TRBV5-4,TGTGCCAGCAGCTGGGGACTAGCGGGAGGGGAAGAGACCCAGTACTTC,CASSWGLAGGEETQYF
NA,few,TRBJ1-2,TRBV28,TGTGCCAGCAGTTTACGGACAGCATATGGCTACACCTTC,CASSLRTAYGYTF
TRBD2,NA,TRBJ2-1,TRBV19,TGTGCCAGTAGTATTGATTCGGCTAGCGGGAGGTCGGAGCAGTTCTTC,CASSIDSASGRSEQFF
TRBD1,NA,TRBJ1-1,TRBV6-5,TGTGCCAGCAGTATGATAGGGGGCCGGGACACTGAAGCTTTCTTT,CASSMIGGRDTEAFF
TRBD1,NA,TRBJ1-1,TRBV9,TGTGCCAGTTCGGGACAGGGAGAGACTGAAGCTTTCTTT,CASSGQGETEAFF
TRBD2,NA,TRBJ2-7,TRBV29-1,TGCAGCGTCCAGGGACTAGCGGGAGGCTACGAGCAGTACTTC,CSVQGLAGGYEQYF
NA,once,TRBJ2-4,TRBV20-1,TGCAGTGCTAGTGGGCTAGCCAAAAACATTCAGTACTTC,CSASGLAKNIQYF
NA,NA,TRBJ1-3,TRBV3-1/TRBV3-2,TGTGCCAGCAGCCATACAGGGAACGGAAACACCATATATTTT,CASSHTGNGNTIYF
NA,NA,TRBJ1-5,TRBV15,TGTGCCACCCTTAGAGGCTATAGCAATCAGCCCCAGCATTTT,CATLRGYSNQPQHF
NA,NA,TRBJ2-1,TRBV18,TGTGCCAGCTCACTAGGACAGAATTTCTACAATGAGCAGTTCTTC,CASSLGQNFYNEQFF
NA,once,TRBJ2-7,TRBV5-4,TGTGCCAGCAGCTTGGCGGAGAGCTCCTACGAGCAGTACTTC,CASSLAESSYEQYF
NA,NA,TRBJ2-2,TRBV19,TGTGCCAGTAGTCGGTCGCTGAGTATCGGGGAGCTGTTTTTT,CASSRSLSIGELFF
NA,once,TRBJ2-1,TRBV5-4,TGTGCCAGCAGCTTGCAGGGACTGGGGCTCAATGAGCAGTTCTTC,CASSLQGLGLNEQFF
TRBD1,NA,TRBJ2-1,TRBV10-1,TGCGCCAGCAGTGAGTCCCTCCGTCGCGGGACAGGGTATAGTTACAATGAGCAGTTCTTC,CASSESLRRGTGYSYNEQFF
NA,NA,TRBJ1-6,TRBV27,TGTGCCAGCAGTGGGATGGGGGGTTCACCCCTCCACTTT,CASSGMGGSPLHF
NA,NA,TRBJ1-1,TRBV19,TGTGCCAGTAGCCAGAACAGGGCGGAAGCTTTCTTT,CASSQNRAEAFF
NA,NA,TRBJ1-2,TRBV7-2,TGTGCCAGCAGCTTAGATCGGACAACCCGAGTGGGCTACACCTTC,CASSLDRTTRVGYTF
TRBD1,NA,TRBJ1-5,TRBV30,TGTGCGGAGGGGGCGCCGGATCAGCCCCAGCATTTT,CAEGAPDQPQHF
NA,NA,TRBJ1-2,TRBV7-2,TGTGCCAGCAGCTTAGGGGTGGCGGGGGTAGGCTATGGCTACACCTTC,CASSLGVAGVGYGYTF
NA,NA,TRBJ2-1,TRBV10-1,TGCGCCACGGCTGAGTTTTTACGGGGGGAGCAGTTCTTC,CATAEFLRGEQFF
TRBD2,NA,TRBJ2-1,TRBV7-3,TGTGCCACAAGCCGTACTAGCGGCTCCTACAATGAGCAGTTCTTC,CATSRTSGSYNEQFF
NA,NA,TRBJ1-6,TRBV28,TGTGCCACCACGACAGGAGGTATAATTCACCCCCTCCACTTT,CATTTGGIIHPLHF
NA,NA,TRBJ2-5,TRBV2,TGTGCCAGCACAATACGCATCGAGGAGACCCAGTACTTC,CASTIRIEETQYF
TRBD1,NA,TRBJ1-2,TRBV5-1,TGCGCCAGCAGCTTGGGGGACAGGGTCTATGGCTACACCTTC,CASSLGDRVYGYTF
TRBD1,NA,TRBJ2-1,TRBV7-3,TGTGCCAGCAGCTTGACAGGGGACCCTTTCAATGAGCAGTTCTTC,CASSLTGDPFNEQFF
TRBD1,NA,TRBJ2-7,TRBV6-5,TGTGCCAGCAGCCGGGACAGGGCCTACGAGCAGTACTTC,CASSRDRAYEQYF
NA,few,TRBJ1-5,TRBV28,TGTGCCAGCAGTCCCTACTCGGACCATCCGGGGAGCAATCAGCCCCAGCATTTT,CASSPYSDHPGSNQPQHF
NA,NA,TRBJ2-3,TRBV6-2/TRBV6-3,TGTGCCAGCAGTTACTCACGGGTCAGCACAGATACGCAGTATTTT,CASSYSRVSTDTQYF
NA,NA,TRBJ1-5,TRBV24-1,TGTGCCACCAGTGACGCACGGACAGTGAATAATCAGCCCCAGCATTTT,CATSDARTVNNQPQHF
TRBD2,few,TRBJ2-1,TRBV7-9,TGTGCCAGCAGCTTAGGGAATAGCGGGAGTGTGGGCTCCTACAATGAGCAGTTCTTC,CASSLGNSGSVGSYNEQFF
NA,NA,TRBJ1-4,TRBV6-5,TGTGCCAGCAGGCGGGACGAACGAGAAAAACTGTTTTTT,CASRRDEREKLFF
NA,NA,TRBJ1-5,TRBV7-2,TGTGCCAGCAGCTTAGGGATCGCTGGAAGGGGGCCCCAGCATTTT,CASSLGIAGRGPQHF
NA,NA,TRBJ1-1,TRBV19,TGTGCCAGTAGGACCACAGAGAACACTGAAGCTTTCTTT,CASRTTENTEAFF